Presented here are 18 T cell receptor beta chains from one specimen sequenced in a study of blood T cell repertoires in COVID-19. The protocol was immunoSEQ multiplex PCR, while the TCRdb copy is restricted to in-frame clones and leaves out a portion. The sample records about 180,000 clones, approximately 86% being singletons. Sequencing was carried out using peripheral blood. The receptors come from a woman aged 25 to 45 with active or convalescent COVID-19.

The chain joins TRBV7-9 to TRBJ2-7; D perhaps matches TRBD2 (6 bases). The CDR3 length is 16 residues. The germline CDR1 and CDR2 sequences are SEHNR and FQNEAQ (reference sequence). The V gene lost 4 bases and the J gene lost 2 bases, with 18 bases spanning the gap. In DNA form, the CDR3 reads TGTGCCAGCAGCTCGGCCGGGACTTCTCGCCCCTACGAGCAGTACTTC. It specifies CASSSAGTSRPYEQYF.

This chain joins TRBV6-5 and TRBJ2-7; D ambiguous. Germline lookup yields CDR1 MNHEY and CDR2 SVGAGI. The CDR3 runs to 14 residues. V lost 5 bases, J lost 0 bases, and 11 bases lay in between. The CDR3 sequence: CASSRRLDSYEQYF. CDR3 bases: TGTGCCAGCAGTCGCAGACTGGACTCCTACGAGCAGTACTTC.

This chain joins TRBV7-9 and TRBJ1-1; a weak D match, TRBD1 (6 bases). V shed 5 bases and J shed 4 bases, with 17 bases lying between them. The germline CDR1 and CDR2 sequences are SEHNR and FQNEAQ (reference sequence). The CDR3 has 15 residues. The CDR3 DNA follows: TGTGCCAGCAGCGAGGGTCGGGGGGCGACCACTGAAGCTTTCTTT. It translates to CASSEGRGATTEAFF.

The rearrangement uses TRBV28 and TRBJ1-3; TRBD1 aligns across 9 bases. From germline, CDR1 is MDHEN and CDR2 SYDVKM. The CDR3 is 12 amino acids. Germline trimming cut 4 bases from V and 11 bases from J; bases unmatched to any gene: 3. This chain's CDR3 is CASSSGQGSIYF. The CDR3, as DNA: TGTGCCAGCAGTTCAGGACAGGGGTCCATATATTTT.

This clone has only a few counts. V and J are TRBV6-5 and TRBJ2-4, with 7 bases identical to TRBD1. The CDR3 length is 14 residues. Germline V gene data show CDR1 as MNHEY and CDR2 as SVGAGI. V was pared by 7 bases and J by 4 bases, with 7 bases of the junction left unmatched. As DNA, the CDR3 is TGTGCCAGCAAGACAGGGAGTGGGAAAAACATTCAGTACTTC. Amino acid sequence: CASKTGSGKNIQYF.

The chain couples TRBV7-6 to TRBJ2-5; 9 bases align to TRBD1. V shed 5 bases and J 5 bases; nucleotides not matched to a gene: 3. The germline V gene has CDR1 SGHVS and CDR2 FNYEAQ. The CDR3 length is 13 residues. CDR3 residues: CASSRTGVETQYF. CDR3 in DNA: TGTGCCAGCAGCCGGACAGGGGTGGAGACCCAGTACTTC.

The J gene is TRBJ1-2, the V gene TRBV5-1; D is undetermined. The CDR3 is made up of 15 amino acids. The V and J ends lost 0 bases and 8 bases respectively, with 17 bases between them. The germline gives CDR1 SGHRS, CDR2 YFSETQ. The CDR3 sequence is CASSLAPGVSGGYTF. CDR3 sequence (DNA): TGCGCCAGCAGCTTGGCCCCCGGGGTTTCGGGGGGCTACACCTTC.

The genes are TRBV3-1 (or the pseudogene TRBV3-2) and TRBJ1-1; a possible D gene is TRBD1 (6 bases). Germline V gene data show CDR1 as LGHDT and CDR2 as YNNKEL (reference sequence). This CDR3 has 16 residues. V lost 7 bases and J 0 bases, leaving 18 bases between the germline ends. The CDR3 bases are TGTGCCAGCACCCCTGAGTGGGGGCCCCTGAACACTGAAGCTTTCTTT. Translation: CASTPEWGPLNTEAFF.

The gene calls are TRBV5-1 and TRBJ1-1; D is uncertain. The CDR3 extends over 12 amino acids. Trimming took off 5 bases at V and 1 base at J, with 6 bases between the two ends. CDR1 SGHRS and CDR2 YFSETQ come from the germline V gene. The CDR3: CASRGENTEAFF. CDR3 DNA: TGCGCCAGCAGAGGAGAGAACACTGAAGCTTTCTTT.

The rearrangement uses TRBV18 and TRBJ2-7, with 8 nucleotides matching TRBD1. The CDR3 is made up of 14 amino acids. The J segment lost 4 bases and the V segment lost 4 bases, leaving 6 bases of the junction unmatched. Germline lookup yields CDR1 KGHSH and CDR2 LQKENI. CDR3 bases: TGTGCCAGCTCACTAGGGACAGGAAATTACGAGCAGTACTTC. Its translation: CASSLGTGNYEQYF.

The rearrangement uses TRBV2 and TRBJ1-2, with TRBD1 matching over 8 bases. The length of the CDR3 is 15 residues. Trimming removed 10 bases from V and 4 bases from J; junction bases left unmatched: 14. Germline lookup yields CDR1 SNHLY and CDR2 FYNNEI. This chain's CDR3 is CATMHDGQGAYGYTF. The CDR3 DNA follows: TGTGCCACAATGCACGATGGTCAGGGGGCCTATGGCTACACCTTC.

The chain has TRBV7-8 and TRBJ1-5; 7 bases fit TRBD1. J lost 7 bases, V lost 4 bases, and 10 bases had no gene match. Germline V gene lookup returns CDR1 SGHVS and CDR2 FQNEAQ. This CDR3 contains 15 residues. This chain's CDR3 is CASSYNSQGDQPQHF. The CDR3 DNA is TGTGCCAGCAGCTATAACTCTCAGGGGGACCAGCCCCAGCATTTT.

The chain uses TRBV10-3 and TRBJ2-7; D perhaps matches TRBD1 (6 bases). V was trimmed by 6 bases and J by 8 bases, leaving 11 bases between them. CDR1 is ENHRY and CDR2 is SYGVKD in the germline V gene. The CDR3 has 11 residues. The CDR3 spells CAISQTGQQYF. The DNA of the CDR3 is TGTGCCATCAGCCAAACAGGGCAGCAGTACTTC.

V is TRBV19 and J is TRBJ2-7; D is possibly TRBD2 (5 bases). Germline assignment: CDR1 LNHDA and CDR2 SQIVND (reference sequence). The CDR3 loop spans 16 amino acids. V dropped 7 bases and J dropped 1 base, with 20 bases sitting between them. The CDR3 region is CASTRTAGGRSYEQYF. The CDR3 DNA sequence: TGTGCCAGTACCAGAACAGCCGGAGGTCGGTCCTACGAGCAGTACTTC.

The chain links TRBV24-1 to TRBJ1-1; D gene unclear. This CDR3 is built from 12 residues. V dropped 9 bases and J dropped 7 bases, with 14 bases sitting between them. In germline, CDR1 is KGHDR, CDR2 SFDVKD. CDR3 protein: CATASGGGEAFF. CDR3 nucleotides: TGTGCCACCGCATCCGGAGGAGGTGAAGCTTTCTTT.

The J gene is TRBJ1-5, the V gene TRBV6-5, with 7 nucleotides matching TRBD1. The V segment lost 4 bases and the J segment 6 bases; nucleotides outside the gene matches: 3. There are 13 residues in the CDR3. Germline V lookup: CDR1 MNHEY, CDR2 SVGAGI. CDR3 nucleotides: TGTGCCAGCAGTTCAGGGGGTGTTCAGCCCCAGCATTTT. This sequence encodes CASSSGGVQPQHF.

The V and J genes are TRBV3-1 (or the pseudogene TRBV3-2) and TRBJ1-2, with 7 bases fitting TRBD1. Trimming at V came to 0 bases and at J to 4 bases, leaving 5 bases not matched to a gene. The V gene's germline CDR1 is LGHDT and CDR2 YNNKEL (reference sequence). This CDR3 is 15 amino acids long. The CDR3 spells CASSQEDTGVYGYTF. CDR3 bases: TGTGCCAGCAGCCAAGAAGACACAGGGGTCTATGGCTACACCTTC.

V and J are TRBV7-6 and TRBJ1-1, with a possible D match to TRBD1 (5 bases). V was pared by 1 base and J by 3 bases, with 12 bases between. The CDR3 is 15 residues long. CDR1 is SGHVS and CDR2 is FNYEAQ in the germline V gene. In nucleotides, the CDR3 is TGTGCCAGCAGCTTAGAGGGCAGGGCGGACACTGAAGCTTTCTTT. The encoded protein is CASSLEGRADTEAFF.